One sample yielded the 15 T cell receptor beta chains listed below, sequenced in a study of T cell responses to AZD1222 COVID-19 vaccine. Sequenced by immunoSEQ multiplex PCR; TCRdb stores in-frame clones only, minus some. The sample records some 130,000 clones, roughly 90% being singletons. This specimen consisted of peripheral blood, obtained on day 0 of AZD1222 vaccination. These receptors were obtained from an adult in good health.

This rearrangement joins TRBV5-5 to TRBJ2-5, with 16 bases identical to TRBD2. Germline V gene lookup returns CDR1 SGHKS and CDR2 YYEKEE (reference sequence). V was clipped by 3 bases and J by 1 base; unmatched bases: 9. The CDR3 has 19 residues. DNA of the CDR3: TGTGCCAGCAGCTCTATTCCCGGGACTAGCGGGGGGGTCCAAGAGACCCAGTACTTC. Translated: CASSSIPGTSGGVQETQYF.

V gene TRBV7-8 combines with J gene TRBJ1-5; 10 bases align to TRBD1. The CDR3 contains 16 residues. In germline, CDR1 is SGHVS, CDR2 FQNEAQ. V gave up 7 bases and J gave up 6 bases; unmatched junction bases: 12. CDR3 nucleotide sequence: TGTGCCAGCAACCTTTGGGGACAGGGGTTGAGTCAGCCCCAGCATTTT. Protein: CASNLWGQGLSQPQHF.

J is TRBJ2-7 and V is TRBV7-2; 8 positions agree with TRBD1. Germline values: CDR1 SGHTA, CDR2 FQGNSA. V gave up 4 bases and J gave up 2 bases; unmatched junction bases: 4. The CDR3 loop spans 14 amino acids. As DNA, the CDR3 is TGTGCCAGCAGCTCTAGCAGGGGGCCCTACGAGCAGTACTTC. The encoded protein is CASSSSRGPYEQYF.

The J gene is TRBJ2-3, the V gene TRBV6-2 or TRBV6-3; TRBD1 agrees at 8 bases. The CDR3 is 13 residues long. V lost 2 bases to trimming and J lost 9 bases; unmatched junction nucleotides: 4. CDR1 and CDR2 (germline): MNHEY, SVGEGT. The CDR3 protein is CASSYPAGGTQYF. In nucleotides, the CDR3 is TGTGCCAGCAGTTACCCGGCAGGGGGCACGCAGTATTTT.

The CDR3 is CASSEALWDRTYEQYF. The CDR3 nucleotides are TGTGCCAGCAGTGAAGCGCTTTGGGACAGGACCTACGAGCAGTACTTC. The chain has TRBV2 and TRBJ2-7; the match to TRBD1 covers 8 bases. The CDR3 loop spans 16 amino acids. Germline CDR1 is SNHLY and CDR2 is FYNNEI. Trimming took 0 bases from V and 2 from J; bases not matched to a gene: 6.

V is TRBV30 and J is TRBJ2-7; D gene uncertain. CDR3 length: 15 residues. Germline lookup yields CDR1 GTSNPN and CDR2 SVGIG (reference sequence). Trimming shortened V by 3 bases and J by 3 bases, and 18 bases separated the two germline ends. The CDR3 here is CAWRPSLSMSYEQYF. The CDR3, as DNA: TGTGCCTGGAGGCCTAGTCTTTCGATGAGCTACGAGCAGTACTTC.

V is TRBV19 and J is TRBJ1-1; a weak D match, TRBD1 (5 bases). Germline V gene lookup returns CDR1 LNHDA and CDR2 SQIVND (reference sequence). Trimming shortened V by 1 base and J by 1 base, and 7 bases separated the two germline ends. The CDR3 has 14 residues. The CDR3 sequence is CASSIGTGNTEAFF. The CDR3 nucleotides are TGTGCCAGTAGTATAGGTACAGGGAACACTGAAGCTTTCTTT.

This clone was detected only once. The chain recombines TRBV5-1 with TRBJ1-6; 8 nucleotides match TRBD1. Trimming removed 4 bases from V and 11 bases from J; junction bases left unmatched: 14. The CDR3 contains 16 residues. Germline V CDR1 and CDR2: SGHRS, YFSETQ. The CDR3 bases are TGCGCCAGCAGCCTCGGAAAACCAGGGGGCTTCCCACCCCTCCACTTT. Amino acid sequence: CASSLGKPGGFPPLHF.

The CDR3 loop is CAISVYGGSEQYF. The CDR3 bases are TGTGCCATCAGTGTCTACGGCGGGAGCGAGCAGTACTTC. The chain combines TRBV10-3 with TRBJ2-7; TRBD2 agrees at 7 bases. Looked up from germline, CDR1 is ENHRY and CDR2 is SYGVKD. The CDR3 is 13 amino acids. Losses at the gene ends were 4 bases for V and 6 bases for J; bases not matched to a gene: 6.

The chain couples TRBV13 to TRBJ1-1; no clear D. Germline CDR1 reads PRHDT; CDR2 reads FYEKMQ (reference sequence). This CDR3 contains 15 residues. The V and J ends lost 0 bases and 0 bases respectively, with 8 bases between them. The CDR3 loop reads CASSLGNQMNTEAFF. The CDR3 DNA reads TGTGCCAGCAGCTTAGGTAATCAGATGAACACTGAAGCTTTCTTT.

The rearrangement links TRBV6-4 to TRBJ1-2; possibly TRBD1 for D (5 bases). Germline V CDR1 and CDR2: MRHNA, SNTAGT. Deletions cut 2 bases from V and 7 bases from J, with 11 bases between. The CDR3 covers 13 residues. The CDR3 nucleotides read TGTGCCAGCAGTGACCGAGACAGTGGTGGCTACACCTTC. As protein: CASSDRDSGGYTF.

This clone was picked up one time. This chain joins TRBV18 and TRBJ1-2; D remains ambiguous. Trimming left V 0 bases short and J 9 bases short, with 11 bases between. The CDR3 totals 13 residues. CDR1 KGHSH and CDR2 LQKENI come from the germline V gene. CDR3 sequence (DNA): TGTGCCAGCTCACCACCTACTCGCGGGCGCTACACCTTC. Encoded protein: CASSPPTRGRYTF.

The chain links TRBV6-5 to TRBJ1-1; D is perhaps TRBD1 (6 bases). Germline V gene lookup returns CDR1 MNHEY and CDR2 SVGAGI. This CDR3 contains 12 residues. V lost 8 bases, J lost 5 bases, and 12 bases lay in between. The CDR3 reads CASLQGRTEAFF. In DNA, the CDR3 is TGTGCCAGCCTCCAGGGGCGGACTGAAGCTTTCTTT.

This chain uses TRBV28 with TRBJ1-2, with D tentatively TRBD1 (6 bases). Between the trimmed V and J ends, which lost 6 bases and 0 bases, there was a span of 17 bases. The CDR3 sequence is 16 residues long. The germline CDR1 and CDR2 sequences are MDHEN and SYDVKM. The CDR3 reads CASSQGGSPPNYGYTF. In DNA, the CDR3 is TGTGCCAGCAGCCAAGGGGGATCCCCCCCTAACTATGGCTACACCTTC.

The chain is built from TRBV6-5 and TRBJ2-1; 15 bases are shared with TRBD2. The CDR3 runs to 15 residues. J lost 7 bases, V lost 4 bases, and 2 bases had no gene match. Germline CDR1 MNHEY, CDR2 SVGAGI. CDR3 in DNA: TGTGCCAGCAGTTCAGGACTAGCGGGAGGGAATGAGCAGTTCTTC. The encoded protein is CASSSGLAGGNEQFF.